This T cell receptor beta chain originates from a study of T cells in Graves' hyperthyroidism and ophthalmopathy. Study-level results: A 13 V-J model separated ophthalmopathy from stable hyperthyroidism. Most clonotypes expanded in the thyroid (above 0.001) were also present in blood.

With a duration under 2 months, the hyperthyroidism was newly diagnosed in patients aged 18 to 65. Any patient presenting with uncontrolled infection, other autoimmune disease, pregnancy or lactation was left out. J lost 2 bases, V lost 10 bases, and 6 bases had no gene match. This CDR3 has 13 residues. Per germline, CDR1 MNHNS and CDR2 SASEGT. Amplification yielded TCR beta CDR3 regions, with RNA transcripts as the source. HTBI primers were the set used in a first-round RT-PCR of the TCR CDR3. TCRdb reanalysed the multiplex PCR reads using MiXCR and keeps one entry per CDR3 protein. The data contain more than 550,000 distinct CDR3 sequences, around a sixth of them singletons. This clonotype was counted a few times. Its cognate antigen is unknown.

The gene calls are TRBV6-1 and TRBJ2-7, with 9 bases identical to TRBD1. The sample was blood. The receptor was derived from a woman in her fifties or sixties with Graves' hyperthyroidism that later progressed to Graves' ophthalmopathy. As DNA, the CDR3 is TGTGCCACGGGGGACAGGGCGCCCTACGAGCAGTACTTC. This encodes CATGDRAPYEQYF.